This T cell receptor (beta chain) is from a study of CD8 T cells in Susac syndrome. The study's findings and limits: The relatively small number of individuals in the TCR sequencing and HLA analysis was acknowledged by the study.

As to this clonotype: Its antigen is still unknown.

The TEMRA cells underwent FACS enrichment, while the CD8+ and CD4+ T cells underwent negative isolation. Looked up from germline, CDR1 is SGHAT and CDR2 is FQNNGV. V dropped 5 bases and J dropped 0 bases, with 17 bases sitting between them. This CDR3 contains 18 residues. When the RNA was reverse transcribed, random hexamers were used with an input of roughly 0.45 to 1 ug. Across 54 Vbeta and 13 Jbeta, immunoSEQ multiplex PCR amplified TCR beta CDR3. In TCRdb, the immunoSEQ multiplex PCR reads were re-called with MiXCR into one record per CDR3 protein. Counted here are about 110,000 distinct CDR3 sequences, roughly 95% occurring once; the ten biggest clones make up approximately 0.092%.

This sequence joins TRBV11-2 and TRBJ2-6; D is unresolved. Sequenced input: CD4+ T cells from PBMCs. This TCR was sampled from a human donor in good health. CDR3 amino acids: CASSPRRTGGSGANVLTF. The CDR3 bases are TGTGCCAGCAGCCCCCGTAGGACCGGTGGCTCTGGGGCCAACGTCCTGACTTTC.